This T cell receptor (beta chain) was identified in a study of T cells after yellow fever vaccination. Study-level findings and limits: Most primary-vaccination clones reappeared after the booster (approximately 95% CD4, about 88% CD8).

CDR3 length: 15 residues. Germline V gene data show CDR1 as SGDLS and CDR2 as YYNGEE. The J segment lost 7 bases and the V segment lost 2 bases, leaving 9 bases of the junction unmatched. Each CDR3 protein is one row after TCRdb ran MiXCR on the 5' RACE reads. The table lists 150,000 to 200,000 distinct CDR3 sequences, about a tenth of them singletons, with approximately 35% in the top ten. On this clonotype: The antigen is undetermined.

The source material was CD8+ T cells sorted from PBMCs, sampled 45 days after the yellow fever booster vaccination. The clonotype originates from a young man who received the YFV17D yellow fever vaccine. J is TRBJ1-1 and V is TRBV9; TRBD1 agrees at 9 bases. CDR3 loop: CASSVGNRGHHEAFF. CDR3 nucleotide sequence: TGTGCCAGCAGCGTGGGCAACAGGGGGCACCATGAAGCTTTCTTT.